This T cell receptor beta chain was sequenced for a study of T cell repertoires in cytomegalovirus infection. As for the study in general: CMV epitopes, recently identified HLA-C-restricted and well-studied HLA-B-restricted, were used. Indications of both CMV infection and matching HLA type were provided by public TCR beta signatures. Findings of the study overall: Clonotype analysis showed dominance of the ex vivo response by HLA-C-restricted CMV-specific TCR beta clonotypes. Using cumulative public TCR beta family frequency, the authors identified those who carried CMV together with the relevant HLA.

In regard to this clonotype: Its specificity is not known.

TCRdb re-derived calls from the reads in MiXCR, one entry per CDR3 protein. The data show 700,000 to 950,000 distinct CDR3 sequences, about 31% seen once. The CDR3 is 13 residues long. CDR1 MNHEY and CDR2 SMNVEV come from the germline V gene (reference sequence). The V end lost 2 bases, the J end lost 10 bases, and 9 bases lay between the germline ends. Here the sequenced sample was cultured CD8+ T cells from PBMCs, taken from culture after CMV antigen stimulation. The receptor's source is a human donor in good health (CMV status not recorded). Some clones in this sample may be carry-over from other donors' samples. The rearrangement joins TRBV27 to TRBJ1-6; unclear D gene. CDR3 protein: CASSLSLQSPLHF. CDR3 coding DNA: TGTGCCAGCAGTTTAAGTCTGCAGTCACCCCTCCACTTT.